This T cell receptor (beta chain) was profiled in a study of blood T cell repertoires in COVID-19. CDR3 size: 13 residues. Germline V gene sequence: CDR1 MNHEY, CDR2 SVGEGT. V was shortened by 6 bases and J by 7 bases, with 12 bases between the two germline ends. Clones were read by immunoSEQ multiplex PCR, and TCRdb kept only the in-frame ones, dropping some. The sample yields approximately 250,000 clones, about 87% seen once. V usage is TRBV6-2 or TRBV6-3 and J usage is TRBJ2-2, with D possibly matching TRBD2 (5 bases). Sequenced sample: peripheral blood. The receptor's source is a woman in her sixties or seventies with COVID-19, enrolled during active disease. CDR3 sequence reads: CASSQLVSGELFF. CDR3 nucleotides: TGTGCCAGCAGCCAACTAGTTAGCGGGGAGCTGTTTTTT.